This T cell receptor beta chain was profiled in a study of blood T cell repertoires in COVID-19. Study overall: Acute-phase and convalescent COVID-19 samples originated in the United States, Italy and Spain.

Germline loops: CDR1 MNHEY, CDR2 SMNVEV (reference sequence). CDR3 length: 14 residues. V lost 4 bases, J lost 4 bases, and 13 bases lay in between. Using immunoSEQ multiplex PCR, the repertoire was profiled, and TCRdb retains in-frame clones only, with some absent. The sample contains around 370,000 clones, 88% of which appear only once. What was sequenced was peripheral blood. The TCR was taken from a woman in her sixties or seventies with COVID-19, enrolled during active disease. The chain is built from TRBV27 and TRBJ1-1; D is possibly TRBD1 (6 bases). The CDR3 region has the DNA TGTGCCAGCAGTTACACCACAGGGCGCACTGAAGCTTTCTTT. Its translation is CASSYTTGRTEAFF.